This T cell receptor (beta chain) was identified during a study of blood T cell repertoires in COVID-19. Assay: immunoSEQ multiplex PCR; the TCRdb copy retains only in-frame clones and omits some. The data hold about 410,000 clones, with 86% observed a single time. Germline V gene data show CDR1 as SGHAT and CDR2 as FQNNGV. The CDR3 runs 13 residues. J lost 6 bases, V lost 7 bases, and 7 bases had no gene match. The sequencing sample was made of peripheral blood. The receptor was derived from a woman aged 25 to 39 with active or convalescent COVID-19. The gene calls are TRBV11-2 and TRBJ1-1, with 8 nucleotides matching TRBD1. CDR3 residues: CASKKGQVPEAFF. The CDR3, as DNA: TGTGCCAGCAAAAAGGGACAGGTCCCTGAAGCTTTCTTT.